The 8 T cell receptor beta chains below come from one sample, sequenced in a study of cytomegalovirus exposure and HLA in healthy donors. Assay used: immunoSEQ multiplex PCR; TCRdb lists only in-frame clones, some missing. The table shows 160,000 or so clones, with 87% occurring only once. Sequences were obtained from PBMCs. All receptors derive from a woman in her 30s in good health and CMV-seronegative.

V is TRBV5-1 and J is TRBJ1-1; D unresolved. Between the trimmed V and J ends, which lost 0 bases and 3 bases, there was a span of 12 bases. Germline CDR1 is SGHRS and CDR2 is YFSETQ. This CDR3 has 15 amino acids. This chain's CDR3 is CASSLGGSEYTEAFF. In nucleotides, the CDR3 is TGCGCCAGCAGCTTGGGAGGGAGCGAATACACTGAAGCTTTCTTT.

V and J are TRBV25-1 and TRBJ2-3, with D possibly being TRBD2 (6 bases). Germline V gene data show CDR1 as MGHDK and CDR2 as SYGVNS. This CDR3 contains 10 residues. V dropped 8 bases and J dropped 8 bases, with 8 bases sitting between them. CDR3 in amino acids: CASWRGTQYF. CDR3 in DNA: TGTGCCAGCTGGCGGGGTACGCAGTATTTT.

The CDR3 loop reads CASSLARGAIGYGYTF. In DNA, the CDR3 is TGTGCCAGCAGCTTGGCCCGGGGGGCAATCGGCTATGGCTACACCTTC. The V call is TRBV5-6, the J call TRBJ1-2; D might be TRBD1 (6 bases). Trimming took off 0 bases at V and 4 bases at J, with 16 bases between the two ends. The CDR3 extends over 16 amino acids. Germline assignment: CDR1 SGHDT and CDR2 YYEEEE.

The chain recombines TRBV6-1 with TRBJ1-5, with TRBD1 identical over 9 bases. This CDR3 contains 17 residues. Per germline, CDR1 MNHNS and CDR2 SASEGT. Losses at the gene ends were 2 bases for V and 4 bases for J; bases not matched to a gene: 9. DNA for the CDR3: TGTGCCAGCAGTGAACGTGGTATTGGACAGGGGAATCAGCCCCAGCATTTT. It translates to CASSERGIGQGNQPQHF.

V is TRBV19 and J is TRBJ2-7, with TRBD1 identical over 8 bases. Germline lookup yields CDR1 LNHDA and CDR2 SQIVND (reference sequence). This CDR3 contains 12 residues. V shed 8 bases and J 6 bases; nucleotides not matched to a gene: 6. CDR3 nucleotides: TGTGCCAGTGGACAGGGTGTATTCGAGCAGTACTTC. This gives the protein CASGQGVFEQYF. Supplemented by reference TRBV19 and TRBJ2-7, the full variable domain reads DGGITQSPKYLFRKEGQNVTLSCEQNLNHDAMYWYRQDPGQGLRLIYYSQIVNDFQKGDIAEGYSVSREKKESFPLTVTSAQKNPTAFYLCASGQGVFEQYFGPGTRLTVT.

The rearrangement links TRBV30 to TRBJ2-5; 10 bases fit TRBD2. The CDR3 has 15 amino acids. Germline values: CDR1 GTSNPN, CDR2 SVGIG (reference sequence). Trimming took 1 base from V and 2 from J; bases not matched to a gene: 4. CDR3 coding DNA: TGTGCCTGGAGTGCCGGACTAGCGGAACAAGAGACCCAGTACTTC. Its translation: CAWSAGLAEQETQYF.

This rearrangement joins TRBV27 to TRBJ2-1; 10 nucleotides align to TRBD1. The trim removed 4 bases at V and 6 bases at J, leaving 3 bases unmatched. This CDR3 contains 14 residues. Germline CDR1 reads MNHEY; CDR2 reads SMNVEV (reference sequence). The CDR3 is CASSWTGGGNEQFF. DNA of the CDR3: TGTGCCAGCAGTTGGACAGGGGGTGGCAATGAGCAGTTCTTC.

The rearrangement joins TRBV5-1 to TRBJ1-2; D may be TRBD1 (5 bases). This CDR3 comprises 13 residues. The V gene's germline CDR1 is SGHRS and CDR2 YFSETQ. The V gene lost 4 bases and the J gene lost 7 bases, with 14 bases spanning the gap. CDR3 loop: CASSTNRSPGYTF. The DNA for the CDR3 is TGCGCCAGCAGCACAAACAGGTCCCCTGGCTACACCTTC.